This TCR beta chain was recorded in a study of cytomegalovirus exposure and HLA in healthy donors. At the level of the study: The approximately 670 first-cohort repertoires shared a platform with the 120 or so validation repertoires, as reported in a later analysis. Study-level points and caveats: It was reported that the classifier diagnosed cytomegalovirus status with high specificity and sensitivity in both the original and validation cohorts.

In its sample, this clone was seen once. Its matching antigen is unknown. The germline V gene encodes CDR1 SGDLS and CDR2 YYNGEE. This CDR3 contains 13 residues. The V gene lost 2 bases and the J gene lost 5 bases, with 10 bases spanning the gap. Profiling relied on immunoSEQ multiplex PCR, and the TCRdb table lists in-frame clones only, not all of them. The sample lists about 190,000 clones, more than 75% seen once, with more than 1.1% in the top ten. Separation from the 666-subject first cohort characterized the 120-subject validation cohort, to which the donors belonged. The TCR originated in a woman younger than 30 in good health and CMV-seronegative. Sequencing was performed on PBMCs. The J gene is TRBJ2-5, the V gene TRBV9, with D maybe TRBD2 (6 bases). The CDR3 coding sequence is TGTGCCAGCAGCGTCGGGGGTGGGGAGACCCAGTACTTC. It codes for CASSVGGGETQYF.